This entry describes one TCR beta chain. Antigen: not known. Germline CDR1 is LGHDT and CDR2 is YNNKEL (reference sequence). J was trimmed by 5 bases and V by 7 bases; bases with no gene match: 7. There are 14 residues in the CDR3. This entry comes from a study of Graves' ophthalmopathy and Graves' hyperthyroidism. The wider study: Upon initial diagnosis and before any treatment, peripheral blood was collected.

Amplification of TCR beta CDR3 regions used RNA transcripts. Following a first-round RT-PCR that used HTBI primers, a second-round multiplex PCR was carried out. In TCRdb, the multiplex PCR reads were re-called with MiXCR into one record per CDR3 protein. Here the sample spans some 240,000 distinct CDR3 sequences, 45% being singletons. Notes on the study in general: Most thyroid clonotypes expanded beyond 0.001 frequency were also found in blood. Ophthalmopathy progression was predicted with about 71% sensitivity and about 72% specificity.

Sequencing was performed on peripheral blood. This clonotype was obtained from an adult man with Graves' ophthalmopathy. This chain links TRBV3-1 with TRBJ1-2; 10 positions match TRBD1. CDR3 region: CASMDRGNWYGYTF. The CDR3 DNA sequence: TGTGCCAGCATGGACAGGGGGAATTGGTATGGCTACACCTTC. The entire variable domain, with the rest obtained from reference TRBV3-1 and TRBJ1-2, is as follows: DTAVSQTPKYLVTQMGNDKSIKCEQNLGHDTMYWYKQDSKKFLKIMFSYNNKELIINETVPNRFSPKSPDKAHLNLHINSLELGDSAVYFCASMDRGNWYGYTFGSGTRLTVV.